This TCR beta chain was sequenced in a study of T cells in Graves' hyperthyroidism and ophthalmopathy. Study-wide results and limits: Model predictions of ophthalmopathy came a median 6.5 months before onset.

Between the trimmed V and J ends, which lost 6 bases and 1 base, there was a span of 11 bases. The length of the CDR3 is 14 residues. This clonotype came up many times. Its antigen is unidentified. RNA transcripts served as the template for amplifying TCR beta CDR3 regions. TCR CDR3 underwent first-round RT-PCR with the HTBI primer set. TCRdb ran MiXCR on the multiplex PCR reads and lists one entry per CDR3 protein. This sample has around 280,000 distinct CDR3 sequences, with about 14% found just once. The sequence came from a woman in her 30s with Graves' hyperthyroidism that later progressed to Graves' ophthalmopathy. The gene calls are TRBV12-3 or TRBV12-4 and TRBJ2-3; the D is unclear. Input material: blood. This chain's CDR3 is CASSHGSGTDTQYF. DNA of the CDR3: TGTGCCAGCAGCCACGGTTCGGGCACAGATACGCAGTATTTT.